One TCR beta chain is described in this entry. Other DNA sequences in the same sample also yield this CDR3. Clinical histories supplied by participants themselves formed the basis of cohort assignment. The length of the CDR3 is 13 residues. The trim removed 2 bases at V and 4 bases at J, leaving 1 base unmatched. In germline, CDR1 is GTSNPN, CDR2 SVGIG (reference sequence). This entry belongs to a study of blood T cell repertoires in COVID-19. Study in general: Donors in the United States, Italy and Spain gave samples during acute or convalescent COVID-19. T cells, B-cell-depleted T cells, or PBMCs provided the cDNA or gDNA that served as material.

TCRdb's copy holds only in-frame clones and misses some; the assay was immunoSEQ multiplex PCR. The table lists 250,000 to 300,000 clones, around 83% of them singletons. The receptor's source is a man aged 40-49 years who had been exposed to COVID-19. Sequencing was performed on PBMCs or T cells enriched from blood (not recorded which). The V call is TRBV30, the J call TRBJ1-5, with 8 bases aligning to TRBD1. CDR3 amino acids: CAWSRQGNQPQHF. CDR3 bases: TGTGCCTGGAGTAGACAGGGGAATCAGCCCCAGCATTTT.